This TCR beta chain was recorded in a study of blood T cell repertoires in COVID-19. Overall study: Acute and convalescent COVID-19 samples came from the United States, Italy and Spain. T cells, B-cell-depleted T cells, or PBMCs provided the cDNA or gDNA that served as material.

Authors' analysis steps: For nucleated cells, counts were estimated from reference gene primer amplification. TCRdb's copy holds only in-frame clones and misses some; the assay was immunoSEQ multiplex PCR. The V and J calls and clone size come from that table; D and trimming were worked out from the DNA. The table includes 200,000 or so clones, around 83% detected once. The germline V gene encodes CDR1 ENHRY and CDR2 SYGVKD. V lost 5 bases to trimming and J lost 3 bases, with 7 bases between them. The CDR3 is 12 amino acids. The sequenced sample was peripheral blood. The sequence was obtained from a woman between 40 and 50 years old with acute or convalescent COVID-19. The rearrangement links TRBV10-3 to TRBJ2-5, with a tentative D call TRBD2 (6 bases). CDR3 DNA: TGTGCCATCAGTTCTAGCGAAGAGACCCAGTACTTC. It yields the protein CAISSSEETQYF.